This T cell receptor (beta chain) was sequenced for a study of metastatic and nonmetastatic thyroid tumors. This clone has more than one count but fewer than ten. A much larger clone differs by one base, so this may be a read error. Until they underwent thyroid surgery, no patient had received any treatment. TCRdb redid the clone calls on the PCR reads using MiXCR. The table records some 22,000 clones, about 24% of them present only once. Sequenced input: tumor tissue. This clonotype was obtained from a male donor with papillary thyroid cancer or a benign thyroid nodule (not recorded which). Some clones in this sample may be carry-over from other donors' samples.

The CDR3 sequence is CAISRATGQSYEQYF. Here the CDR3 DNA reads TGTGCCATCAGCCGGGCGACGGGACAGAGCTACGAGCAGTACTTC. V is TRBV7-9 and J is TRBJ2-7; 7 bases agree with TRBD1. Germline CDR1 and CDR2: SEHNR and FQNEAQ (reference sequence). The CDR3 runs 15 residues.